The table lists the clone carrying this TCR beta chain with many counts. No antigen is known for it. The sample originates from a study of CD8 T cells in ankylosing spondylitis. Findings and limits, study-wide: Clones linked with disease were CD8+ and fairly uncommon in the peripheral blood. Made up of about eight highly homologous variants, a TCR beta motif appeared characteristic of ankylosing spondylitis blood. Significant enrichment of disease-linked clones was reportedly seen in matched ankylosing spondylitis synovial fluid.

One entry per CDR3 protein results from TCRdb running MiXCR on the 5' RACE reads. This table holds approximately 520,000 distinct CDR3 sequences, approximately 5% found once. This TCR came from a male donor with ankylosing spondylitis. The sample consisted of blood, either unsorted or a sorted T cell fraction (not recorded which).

Written as DNA, the CDR3 is TGTGCCAGCAGCCAACCGGGGGGGACTAGCGGGACCAATGAGCAGTTCTTC. It yields the protein CASSQPGGTSGTNEQFF. V gene TRBV4-2 combines with J gene TRBJ2-1, with 13 bases matching TRBD2. The trim removed 2 bases at V and 6 bases at J, leaving 7 bases unmatched. CDR3 length: 17 residues. Germline V gives CDR1 LGHNA, CDR2 YNFKEQ.